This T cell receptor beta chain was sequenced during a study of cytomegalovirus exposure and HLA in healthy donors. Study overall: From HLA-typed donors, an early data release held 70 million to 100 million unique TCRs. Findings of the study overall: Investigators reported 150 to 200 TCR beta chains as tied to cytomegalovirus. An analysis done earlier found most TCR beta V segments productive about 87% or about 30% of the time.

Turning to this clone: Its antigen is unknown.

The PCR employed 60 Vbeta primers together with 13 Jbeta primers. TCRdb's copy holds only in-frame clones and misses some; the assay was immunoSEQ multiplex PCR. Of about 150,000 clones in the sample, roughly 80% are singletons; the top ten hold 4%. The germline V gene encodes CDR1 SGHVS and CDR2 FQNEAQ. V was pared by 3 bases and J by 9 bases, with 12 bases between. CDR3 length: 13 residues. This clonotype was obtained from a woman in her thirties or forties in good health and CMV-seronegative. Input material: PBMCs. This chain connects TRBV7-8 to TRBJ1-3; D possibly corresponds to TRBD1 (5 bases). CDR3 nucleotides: TGTGCCAGCAGCTTGGAGGTCGGGGGCACCATATATTTT. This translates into CASSLEVGGTIYF.